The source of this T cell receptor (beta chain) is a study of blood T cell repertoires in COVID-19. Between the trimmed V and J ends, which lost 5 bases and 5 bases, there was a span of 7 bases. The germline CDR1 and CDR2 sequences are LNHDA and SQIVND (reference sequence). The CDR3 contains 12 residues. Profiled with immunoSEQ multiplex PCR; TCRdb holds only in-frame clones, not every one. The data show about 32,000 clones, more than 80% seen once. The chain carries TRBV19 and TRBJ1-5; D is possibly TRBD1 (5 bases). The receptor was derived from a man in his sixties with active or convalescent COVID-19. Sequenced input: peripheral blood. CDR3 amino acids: CASSSGYQPQHF. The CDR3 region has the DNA TGTGCCAGTAGTTCAGGGTATCAGCCCCAGCATTTT.